This TCR beta chain is drawn from a study of shared clonotypes between healthy human individuals. The study's findings and limits: Relative to their counterparts shared across all four donors, non-shared clonotypes exhibited diminished generation probabilities.

Each cell subset's genomic DNA was divided evenly among several immunoSEQ plates. How the authors handled the data: Filtering was not the same, since immunoSEQ gave junction-only sequences without quality scores. Method: immunoSEQ multiplex PCR; TCRdb's copy keeps in-frame clones and lacks some. That table gives V, J and clone size, and the DNA gave D and trimming. The sample yields about 750,000 clones, about 91% seen once. CDR1 and CDR2 from the germline V gene are GTSNPN and SVGIG (reference sequence). Trimming left V 3 bases short and J 8 bases short, with 9 bases between. There are 11 residues in the CDR3. Selected positively for CCR7 and CD45RO-negative, naive CD8 cells excluded terminally differentiated effector memory CD45RA+ cells. Donors comprised healthy HIV-negative adults lacking recent acute infections or vaccinations. As concerns this clone: Antigen: not known.

Specimen: naive CD8+ T cells sorted from blood. This TCR was sampled from a man aged 30-40 years in good health. This chain joins TRBV30 and TRBJ2-3; D gene ambiguous. DNA of the CDR3: TGTGCCTGGAGAGAAATAGCTACGCAGTATTTT. It is translated as CAWREIATQYF.